Below, 19 T cell receptor beta chains from the same sample are listed, as sequenced in a study of T-cell reconstitution after alpha-beta-depleted transplantation in children. Unique molecular identifiers were used in preparing the TCRbeta library. TCRdb re-called the PCR reads with MiXCR, one entry per CDR3 protein. There are about 360,000 distinct CDR3 sequences in the sample; about 14% occur only once, and 3.5% to 4.5% lies in the top ten. This material consisted of PBMCs, taken from the stem cell graft. All receptors come from a human donor who donated a stem cell graft to a child with Fanconi anemia.

The rearrangement links TRBV19 to TRBJ2-4; D perhaps matches TRBD2 (5 bases). This CDR3 has 12 amino acids. The V end was cut by 2 bases, the J end by 9 bases, with 8 bases between. Germline CDR1 is LNHDA and CDR2 is SQIVND (reference sequence). As DNA, the CDR3 is TGTGCCAGTAGTATAAACCGGGGCATTCAGTACTTC. Amino acids: CASSINRGIQYF.

The chain uses TRBV11-2 and TRBJ2-3, with unresolved D. The CDR3 consists of 12 residues. Germline-derived CDR1 and CDR2 are SGHAT and FQNNGV. V lost 5 bases and J lost 6, with 9 bases in between. CDR3 nucleotide sequence: TGTGCCAGCAGCCCCTTGGCCGATACGCAGTATTTT. This codes for CASSPLADTQYF.

The chain carries TRBV7-8 and TRBJ2-3, with TRBD2 matching 7 bases. The germline CDR1 and CDR2 sequences are SGHVS and FQNEAQ. The V and J ends lost 5 bases and 0 bases, in that order; junction bases with no gene match: 2. The CDR3 is made up of 14 amino acids. The CDR3 sequence is CASSRGVSTDTQYF. The DNA for the CDR3 is TGTGCCAGCAGCCGGGGGGTCAGCACAGATACGCAGTATTTT.

The chain joins TRBV6-2 or TRBV6-3 to TRBJ2-1; 9 bases are shared with TRBD2. Per germline, CDR1 MNHEY and CDR2 SVGEGT. V lost 7 bases, J lost 5 bases, and 9 bases stayed unmatched. The CDR3 loop spans 15 amino acids. The CDR3: CASISLAGLHNEQFF. CDR3 bases: TGTGCCAGCATCTCCCTAGCGGGGCTACACAATGAGCAGTTCTTC.

The chain uses TRBV12-3 or TRBV12-4 and TRBJ2-6, with 12 bases matching TRBD1. This CDR3 spans 19 amino acids. V shed 8 bases and J 1 base; nucleotides not matched to a gene: 12. This chain's CDR3 is CASCLGQGALASGANVLTF. CDR3 bases: TGTGCCAGCTGTCTGGGACAGGGGGCGCTAGCTTCTGGGGCCAACGTCCTGACTTTC.

This clonotype has just a few counts. J is TRBJ2-2 and V is TRBV11-2; D is possibly TRBD1 (6 bases). This CDR3 region has 13 residues. Trimming removed 6 bases at V and 10 bases at J, with 15 bases between. The V gene's germline CDR1 is SGHAT and CDR2 FQNNGV. CDR3 coding DNA: TGTGCCAGCAGACTCGGACAGAGGCCGGAGCTGTTTTTT. Protein: CASRLGQRPELFF.

A few counts support this clonotype. This sequence joins TRBV12-3 or TRBV12-4 and TRBJ2-7; D is ambiguous. Trimming took 6 bases from V and 7 from J, leaving 25 bases between them. The CDR3 runs 16 residues. CDR3 nucleotides: TGTGCCAGCAGGGGTTCCGGCAGGCCGTCGCTACAGGAGCAGTACTTC. This translates into CASRGSGRPSLQEQYF.

The gene calls are TRBV3-1 and TRBJ1-4; D not certain. Trimming stripped 3 bases from V and 4 bases from J, with 12 bases between. This CDR3 has 15 amino acids. Germline lookup yields CDR1 LGHDT and CDR2 YNNKEL (reference sequence). The CDR3 loop reads CASSQREQFNEKLFF. The CDR3 nucleotides read TGTGCCAGCAGCCAGAGGGAGCAGTTTAATGAAAAACTGTTTTTT.

The table lists this clonotype with a few counts. The chain uses TRBV6-4 and TRBJ1-1; 9 bases line up with TRBD1. CDR1 MRHNA and CDR2 SNTAGT come from the germline V gene. The CDR3 has 15 residues. V shed 6 bases, J shed 2 bases, and the junction held 7 bases outside the gene matches. CDR3 residues: CASRDLDRGNTEAFF. In nucleotides, the CDR3 is TGTGCCAGCAGGGACCTGGACAGGGGAAACACTGAAGCTTTCTTT.

This clonotype was observed many times. The CDR3 DNA is TGCGCCAGCAGCTTGGACGGTCGGGGTAATTCACCCCTCCACTTT. Translated: CASSLDGRGNSPLHF. J is TRBJ1-6 and V is TRBV5-1, with unresolved D. Germline V lookup: CDR1 SGHRS, CDR2 YFSETQ. Between the trimmed V and J ends, which lost 0 bases and 6 bases, there was a span of 10 bases. The CDR3 is 15 amino acids.

The chain has TRBV27 and TRBJ2-2; D assignment may be TRBD1 or TRBD2 (5 bases each). CDR1 is MNHEY and CDR2 is SMNVEV in the germline V gene (reference sequence). The CDR3 is 14 amino acids. V was cut by 3 bases and J by 4 bases, with 9 bases left in between. The DNA of the CDR3 is TGTGCCAGCAGTTTTGAGGGGTCCACCGGGGAGCTGTTTTTT. It codes for CASSFEGSTGELFF.

This clonotype was counted ten times or more. V is TRBV12-3 or TRBV12-4 and J is TRBJ2-3, with 10 positions matching TRBD2. CDR3 length equals 15 residues. J gave up 0 bases and V 8 bases, and 5 bases lay outside the gene matches. The DNA for the CDR3 is TGTGCCAGCGGTGGACTAGCGGCGAGCACAGATACGCAGTATTTT. Translation gives CASGGLAASTDTQYF.

This clonotype has at least ten counts. This chain connects TRBV6-5 to TRBJ2-7; a weak D match, TRBD1 (5 bases). Germline assignment: CDR1 MNHEY and CDR2 SVGAGI. The length of the CDR3 is 16 residues. V was trimmed by 5 bases and J by 3 bases, leaving 20 bases between them. The CDR3 sequence is CASSTPGRGSDYEQYF. For the CDR3, the DNA is TGTGCCAGCAGTACCCCCGGTAGGGGCTCCGACTACGAGCAGTACTTC.

The chain uses TRBV5-1 and TRBJ2-7, with a possible D match to TRBD1 (5 bases). V shed 0 bases and J shed 3 bases, with 13 bases lying between them. The germline V gene has CDR1 SGHRS and CDR2 YFSETQ. This CDR3 has 15 amino acids. The DNA for the CDR3 is TGCGCCAGCAGCTTGGCCCCGACAGATGACTACGAGCAGTACTTC. Protein sequence: CASSLAPTDDYEQYF.

V and J are TRBV20-1 and TRBJ2-2; 7 bases fit TRBD1. The length of the CDR3 is 13 residues. Germline V CDR1 and CDR2: DFQATT, SNEGSKA (reference sequence). The V segment lost 4 bases and the J segment 5 bases; nucleotides outside the gene matches: 4. The CDR3 region has the DNA TGCAGTGCTACAGGGGGAGTAACCGGGGAGCTGTTTTTT. Encoded protein: CSATGGVTGELFF.

This clonotype has a count of ten or more. The V call is TRBV3-1, the J call TRBJ1-1, with D unclear. With 4 bases removed from V and 3 bases from J, the gap between germline ends came to 9 bases. This CDR3 is built from 13 residues. Germline CDR1 is LGHDT and CDR2 is YNNKEL (reference sequence). The CDR3 loop reads CASSRGWDTEAFF. The CDR3 DNA follows: TGTGCCAGCAGCCGTGGGTGGGACACTGAAGCTTTCTTT.

The J gene is TRBJ2-1, the V gene TRBV7-9; TRBD1 matches 7 bases. Germline CDR1 and CDR2: SEHNR and FQNEAQ (reference sequence). This CDR3 is built from 15 residues. The ends lost 5 bases at V and 5 bases at J; junction bases unmatched: 9. The CDR3 region has the DNA TGTGCCAGCAGCCGTATCCGGGACAGAAACAATGAGCAGTTCTTC. Its protein product is CASSRIRDRNNEQFF.

This clonotype has only a few counts. The chain recombines TRBV3-1 with TRBJ2-2; the match to TRBD1 covers 7 bases. CDR1 is LGHDT and CDR2 is YNNKEL in the germline V gene (reference sequence). V was pared by 5 bases and J by 8 bases, with 8 bases of the junction left unmatched. The CDR3 is 14 residues long. This chain's CDR3 is CASSYLDRAGELFF. The CDR3 DNA is TGTGCCAGCAGCTACCTAGACAGGGCAGGGGAGCTGTTTTTT.

This clonotype was counted only a few times. The chain carries TRBV5-1 and TRBJ2-6, with a tentative D call TRBD1 (6 bases). Trimming removed 1 base at V and 3 bases at J, with 14 bases between. The CDR3 contains 17 residues. The germline V gene has CDR1 SGHRS and CDR2 YFSETQ. CDR3 nucleotides: TGCGCCAGCAGCTTGATGGTCAGGGGCGGTGGGGCCAACGTCCTGACTTTC. Amino acid sequence: CASSLMVRGGGANVLTF.